This T cell receptor beta chain was observed in a study of monozygotic twins with inflammatory bowel disease. Broader study findings: Different subtypes (of T cells) could not be told apart from one another. No difference in repertoire similarity was seen between concordant and discordant twins, possibly because power was limited.

From the 5' RACE reads, TCRdb lists one entry per CDR3 protein and no DNA. The sample data list 200,000 to 250,000 distinct CDR3 sequences. With respect to this clonotype: The antigen is not known.

From germline, CDR1 is SGHAT and CDR2 FQNNGV. The CDR3 covers 14 residues. The chain links TRBV11-2 to TRBJ1-1; there is no DNA to check the TCRdb D call of TRBD1. The clonotype comes from a human donor with ulcerative colitis or Crohn's disease, or a healthy co-twin of an affected twin (not recorded which). The sample consisted of blood. The CDR3 loop reads CASSPQGLGTEAFF.